The present T cell receptor beta chain was sequenced within a study of CD8 T cells in Susac syndrome. Germline assignment: CDR1 DFQATT and CDR2 SNEGSKA (reference sequence). The CDR3 runs 15 residues. The V and J ends lost 3 bases and 0 bases, in that order; junction bases with no gene match: 5. Random hexamers primed reverse transcription of about 0.5 to 1 ug RNA. TCRdb passed the immunoSEQ multiplex PCR reads through MiXCR, listing each CDR3 protein once. The data show about 120,000 distinct CDR3 sequences, 85% to 95% seen once. The sequenced sample consisted of CD8+ T cells from PBMCs. The sequence was collected from a human donor with Susac syndrome. The V and J genes are TRBV20-1 and TRBJ2-1, with TRBD2 matching 7 bases. The CDR3 sequence: CSASVTGGSYNEQFF. CDR3 DNA sequence: TGCAGTGCTAGTGTTACGGGGGGCTCCTACAATGAGCAGTTCTTC.